These 20 T cell receptor beta chains came from one sample sequenced in a study of early stage breast cancer tumors. The repertoire was sequenced with immunoSEQ multiplex PCR; TCRdb's copy has only in-frame clones and lacks some. Seen here are just over 70,000 clones, approximately 79% observed once, and the top ten hold around 3.4%. Specimen: blood. The receptors were sampled from a person between 55 and 69 years old with breast cancer.

The gene calls are TRBV5-1 and TRBJ2-3; D unresolved. The CDR3 is 15 residues long. CDR1 is SGHRS, CDR2 YFSETQ, per germline. Between the trimmed V and J ends, which lost 5 bases and 0 bases, there was a span of 13 bases. The CDR3 nucleotides read TGCGCCAGCAGAGGAAGAGCATCTAGCACAGATACGCAGTATTTT. The encoded protein is CASRGRASSTDTQYF. The variable domain in full, with the rest retrieved from reference TRBV5-1 and TRBJ2-3, is KAGVTQTPRYLIKTRGQQVTLSCSPISGHRSVSWYQQTPGQGLQFLFEYFSETQRNKGNFPGRFSGRQFSNSRSEMNVSTLELGDSALYLCASRGRASSTDTQYFGPGTRLTVL.

The chain joins TRBV7-5 to TRBJ1-2; TRBD1 is the table's D call and was not checked against the DNA. TRBV7-5 is labeled a pseudogene. The CDR3 loop spans 10 amino acids. The CDR3 nucleotides are TGTGCCAGCTTCCCAGGTGGCTACACCTTC. Translating it yields CASFPGGYTF.

The DNA of the CDR3 is TGTGCCAGCAGCTTGGTCTTACGGGTCGGGGAGCTGTTTTTT. This codes for CASSLVLRVGELFF. The V gene is TRBV5-6, the J gene TRBJ2-2; no firm D call. This CDR3 comprises 14 residues. V lost 0 bases to trimming and J lost 7 bases, with 10 bases between them. Germline CDR1 SGHDT, CDR2 YYEEEE.

This chain connects TRBV19 to TRBJ1-2, with a weak D call TRBD1 (5 bases). The CDR3 is 14 amino acids. Germline assignment: CDR1 LNHDA and CDR2 SQIVND (reference sequence). Trimming left V 6 bases short and J 0 bases short, with 11 bases between. CDR3 nucleotide sequence: TGTGCCAGTAGGCTAGGGGCTTCTAACTATGGCTACACCTTC. The encoded protein is CASRLGASNYGYTF.

The rearrangement joins TRBV19 to TRBJ2-2, with D unresolved. Trimming stripped 4 bases from V and 7 bases from J, with 4 bases between. This CDR3 has 11 residues. The germline V gene encodes CDR1 LNHDA and CDR2 SQIVND (reference sequence). The CDR3 loop reads CASSKYGELFF. The CDR3 bases are TGTGCCAGTAGTAAATACGGGGAGCTGTTTTTT.

This chain connects TRBV30 to TRBJ2-3; 9 bases match TRBD2. V was pared by 1 base and J by 5 bases, with 7 bases of the junction left unmatched. Per germline, CDR1 GTSNPN and CDR2 SVGIG (reference sequence). The length of the CDR3 is 15 residues. The CDR3 region has the DNA TGTGCCTGGAGTGGGTCGGGACTAGCTAGAGATACGCAGTATTTT. It yields the protein CAWSGSGLARDTQYF. Based on the CDR3 plus reference TRBV30 and TRBJ2-3, the full variable domain is SQTIHQWPATLVQPVGSPLSLECTVEGTSNPNLYWYRQAAGRGLQLLFYSVGIGQISSEVPQNLSASRPQDRQFILSSKKLLLSDSGFYLCAWSGSGLARDTQYFGPGTRLTVL.

The CDR3 DNA reads TGTGCCAGCAGCTTGGGGATTCCCGGGGAGCTGTTTTTT. This codes for CASSLGIPGELFF. The chain links TRBV11-3 to TRBJ2-2; no clear D gene. The CDR3 runs 13 residues. Trimming left V 3 bases short and J 6 bases short, with 8 bases between. Germline V lookup: CDR1 SGHNT, CDR2 YENEEA.

In this sample, this clone turned up once. The gene calls are TRBV18 and TRBJ1-1; D gene ambiguous. V lost 3 bases, J lost 10 bases, and 15 bases lay in between. The germline V gene has CDR1 KGHSH and CDR2 LQKENI. The CDR3 is 13 amino acids. In DNA form, the CDR3 reads TGTGCCAGCTCACCTACGGGTACGTGGGGAGCTTTCTTT. This encodes CASSPTGTWGAFF. Together with reference TRBV18 and TRBJ1-1, the CDR3 gives the full variable domain: NAGVMQNPRHLVRRRGQEARLRCSPMKGHSHVYWYRQLPEEGLKFMVYLQKENIIDESGMPKERFSAEFPKEGPSILRIQQVVRGDSAAYFCASSPTGTWGAFFGQGTRLTVV.

The chain has TRBV5-6 and TRBJ2-1; D is possibly TRBD2 (5 bases). Germline V gene data show CDR1 as SGHDT and CDR2 as YYEEEE. With 4 bases removed from V and 0 bases from J, the gap between germline ends came to 14 bases. This CDR3 region has 16 residues. CDR3 DNA: TGTGCCAGCAGCCCAGGACTTTTCAGCTCCTACAATGAGCAGTTCTTC. Protein sequence: CASSPGLFSSYNEQFF.

The V call is TRBV5-6, the J call TRBJ2-7; no clear D gene. V shed 4 bases and J shed 5 bases, with 13 bases lying between them. Germline CDR1 is SGHDT and CDR2 is YYEEEE. The CDR3 extends over 13 amino acids. This CDR3 reads CASSPFGRDEQYF. For the CDR3, the DNA is TGTGCCAGCAGCCCCTTTGGACGCGACGAGCAGTACTTC.

This clone was seen only a few times. The V call is TRBV5-1, the J call TRBJ1-2; D is unclear. The V and J ends lost 0 bases and 0 bases respectively, with 3 bases between them. This CDR3 spans 13 amino acids. Germline CDR1 is SGHRS and CDR2 is YFSETQ. The CDR3 DNA sequence: TGCGCCAGCAGCTTGGCCGCTAACTATGGCTACACCTTC. It yields the protein CASSLAANYGYTF.

The genes are TRBV30 and TRBJ1-5, with D perhaps TRBD1 (5 bases). Germline V gene data show CDR1 as GTSNPN and CDR2 as SVGIG (reference sequence). V shed 3 bases and J shed 2 bases, with 14 bases lying between them. CDR3 length: 15 amino acids. The CDR3, as DNA: TGTGCCTGGAGCTCAGAGGGGAGAGGCAATCAGCCCCAGCATTTT. Translated, it gives CAWSSEGRGNQPQHF. Full variable domain (missing parts from reference TRBV30 and TRBJ1-5): SQTIHQWPATLVQPVGSPLSLECTVEGTSNPNLYWYRQAAGRGLQLLFYSVGIGQISSEVPQNLSASRPQDRQFILSSKKLLLSDSGFYLCAWSSEGRGNQPQHFGDGTRLSIL.

The count of this clone is one. The rearrangement links TRBV4-1 to TRBJ2-5; 9 nucleotides align to TRBD2. Per the germline V gene, CDR1 is MGHRA and CDR2 is YSYEKL. With 0 bases clipped from V and 3 bases from J, the junction kept 8 bases outside the gene matches. The CDR3 runs to 17 residues. The CDR3 reads CASSQDLRLAAKETQYF. For the CDR3, the DNA is TGCGCCAGCAGCCAAGACCTAAGACTAGCGGCTAAAGAGACCCAGTACTTC.

Here the CDR3 reads CASSSQGSWNTEAFF. The CDR3 nucleotides read TGTGCCAGCAGTTCACAGGGTAGCTGGAACACTGAAGCTTTCTTT. The gene calls are TRBV28 and TRBJ1-1, with D maybe TRBD1 (6 bases). Germline lookup yields CDR1 MDHEN and CDR2 SYDVKM. This CDR3 region has 15 residues. The germline V and J ends were trimmed by 4 bases and 1 base, with 13 bases remaining between them.

The V call is TRBV5-1, the J call TRBJ2-2; weak D call: TRBD2 (7 bases). Germline loops: CDR1 SGHRS, CDR2 YFSETQ. Trimming took off 0 bases at V and 6 bases at J, with 9 bases between the two ends. The CDR3 is 14 residues long. CDR3: CASSLEGGAGELFF. For the CDR3, the DNA is TGCGCCAGCAGCTTGGAAGGGGGGGCCGGGGAGCTGTTTTTT. The whole variable domain, remainder taken from reference TRBV5-1 and TRBJ2-2, is KAGVTQTPRYLIKTRGQQVTLSCSPISGHRSVSWYQQTPGQGLQFLFEYFSETQRNKGNFPGRFSGRQFSNSRSEMNVSTLELGDSALYLCASSLEGGAGELFFGEGSRLTVL.

This clone has a single count. This sequence joins TRBV5-1 and TRBJ2-5, with D perhaps matching TRBD2 (6 bases). Looked up from germline, CDR1 is SGHRS and CDR2 is YFSETQ. V lost 4 bases and J lost 0, with 13 bases in between. CDR3 length: 15 amino acids. In nucleotides, the CDR3 is TGCGCCAGCAGCATCGGGGGAGCGTACCAAGAGACCCAGTACTTC. This encodes CASSIGGAYQETQYF.

V usage is TRBV29-1 and J usage is TRBJ2-2, with a tentative D call TRBD2 (5 bases). V was pared by 8 bases and J by 1 base, with 8 bases between. Germline V lookup: CDR1 SQVTM, CDR2 ANQGSEA. The CDR3 spans 12 residues. The chain's CDR3 is CSQRVNTGELFF. Written as DNA, the CDR3 is TGCAGCCAGAGGGTGAACACCGGGGAGCTGTTTTTT.

The chain links TRBV5-1 to TRBJ2-7; D possibly corresponds to TRBD2 (6 bases). V lost 2 bases and J 3 bases, leaving 15 bases between the germline ends. The CDR3 length is 15 residues. Germline V CDR1 and CDR2: SGHRS, YFSETQ. The CDR3 loop is CASSLMGGGLYEQYF. The CDR3 DNA follows: TGCGCCAGCAGCTTAATGGGGGGAGGACTCTACGAGCAGTACTTC.

The chain employs TRBV10-3 and TRBJ2-2; 9 nucleotides align to TRBD1. J was trimmed by 1 base and V by 5 bases; bases with no gene match: 2. Germline values: CDR1 ENHRY, CDR2 SYGVKD. The CDR3 length is 15 residues. CDR3 in DNA: TGTGCCATCAGTCGGGACAGGGTGAACACCGGGGAGCTGTTTTTT. It is translated as CAISRDRVNTGELFF.

This sequence joins TRBV5-6 and TRBJ2-3; the D is unclear. CDR1 is SGHDT, CDR2 YYEEEE, per germline. The CDR3 spans 17 residues. Trimming removed 5 bases at V and 0 bases at J, with 19 bases between. The CDR3, as DNA: TGTGCCAGCAGGTACTCCGTATGGGCGACTAGCACAGATACGCAGTATTTT. It yields the protein CASRYSVWATSTDTQYF. Full variable domain (remainder filled in from reference TRBV5-6 and TRBJ2-3): DAGVTQSPTHLIKTRGQQVTLRCSPKSGHDTVSWYQQALGQGPQFIFQYYEEEERQRGNFPDRFSGHQFPNYSSELNVNALLLGDSALYLCASRYSVWATSTDTQYFGPGTRLTVL.